This TCR beta chain was recovered during a study of spatial heterogeneity in lung cancer. Study as a whole: The mean occurrence of each unique TCR and UMI combination in raw reads exceeded nine.

Using its own MiXCR run on the 5' RACE reads, TCRdb lists one record per CDR3 protein. The sample contains 18,000 or so distinct CDR3 sequences, less than 9.5% of which appear only once. Germline loops: CDR1 DFQATT, CDR2 SNEGSKA (reference sequence). CDR3 size: 12 residues. V shed 3 bases and J shed 1 base, with 6 bases lying between them. This clonotype has a count of ten or more. Time point described: blood at routine non-recurrence follow-up after resection. Unsorted whole RNA samples from tumor, nontumor lung or frozen PBMC were sequenced. V and J are TRBV20-1 and TRBJ1-2; D gene uncertain. Sequencing was performed on PBMCs, taken at follow-up. The receptor's source is a male donor with early-stage non-small cell lung cancer. Here the CDR3 reads CSASRSNYGYTF. The CDR3 bases are TGCAGTGCTAGTAGGAGTAACTATGGCTACACCTTC.